Listed here are 20 T cell receptor beta chains from one sample, sequenced in a study of follicular helper T cells after annual influenza vaccination. Using immunoSEQ multiplex PCR, the repertoire was profiled, and TCRdb retains in-frame clones only, with some absent. Among 26,000 or so clones listed, roughly 80% were seen once. Noted time point: 2014-2015 season, pre-vaccination. The sample here was CXCR5+ CD38- circulating T follicular helper cells from blood, taken on the day of influenza vaccination. The sample's subset: circulating Tfh, non-naive CD4+CXCR5+PD-1+ (ICOS+CD38+ or ICOS-CD38-). The receptors come from an adult who received the influenza vaccine.

The chain joins TRBV28 to TRBJ1-3, with 7 bases lining up with TRBD1. CDR3 length: 14 amino acids. V lost 3 bases and J lost 3; bases outside the gene matches: 2. Per germline, CDR1 MDHEN and CDR2 SYDVKM. Here the CDR3 reads CASSFTGVGNTIYF. CDR3 nucleotides: TGTGCCAGCAGTTTTACAGGGGTTGGAAACACCATATATTTT.

The gene calls are TRBV27 and TRBJ2-7; 9 nucleotides line up with TRBD1. With 8 bases clipped from V and 4 bases from J, the junction kept 3 bases outside the gene matches. Germline-derived CDR1 and CDR2 are MNHEY and SMNVEV (reference sequence). CDR3 size: 12 residues. The CDR3 nucleotides are TGTGCCAGCCAAGGGACAGGGTACGAGCAGTACTTC. This codes for CASQGTGYEQYF.

The V and J genes are TRBV6-5 and TRBJ1-2; 8 nucleotides align to TRBD1. The CDR3 is 15 residues long. Trimming took 6 bases from V and 2 from J; bases not matched to a gene: 8. Germline values: CDR1 MNHEY, CDR2 SVGAGI. The CDR3 DNA is TGTGCCAGCAGCAAGACAGGGGAGGGAAACTATGGCTACACCTTC. It encodes CASSKTGEGNYGYTF.

This clone was detected only a few times. This chain uses TRBV6-6 with TRBJ2-1; the match to TRBD2 covers 9 bases. This CDR3 has 12 amino acids. Unmatched junction bases numbered 3, after V lost 6 bases and J lost 9 bases. Germline CDR1 MNHNY, CDR2 SVGAGI (reference sequence). The CDR3 reads CASRGLAGEQFF. DNA of the CDR3: TGTGCCAGCAGGGGACTAGCTGGTGAGCAGTTCTTC.

CDR3 in DNA: TGTGCCAGCAGCTTGGTATCGGGAGGTGGAACGACCGAGCAGTACTTC. It is translated as CASSLVSGGGTTEQYF. The chain has TRBV5-5 and TRBJ2-7; 7 positions match TRBD2. The CDR3 contains 16 residues. After removal of 0 bases from V and 6 bases from J, the junction contained 12 bases not matched to a gene. The germline gives CDR1 SGHKS, CDR2 YYEKEE (reference sequence).

Details on this clone: The same CDR3 is also encoded by other DNA sequences in this sample. The rearrangement joins TRBV18 to TRBJ2-7, with D maybe TRBD1 (6 bases). Trimming took off 4 bases at V and 2 bases at J, with 9 bases between the two ends. The CDR3 covers 13 residues. In germline, CDR1 is KGHSH, CDR2 LQKENI. The CDR3 loop reads CASSRNRAYEQYF. DNA of the CDR3: TGTGCCAGCTCACGAAACAGGGCCTACGAGCAGTACTTC.

This chain joins TRBV27 and TRBJ1-5, with D unresolved. The V gene's germline CDR1 is MNHEY and CDR2 SMNVEV (reference sequence). V dropped 2 bases and J dropped 2 bases, with 7 bases sitting between them. This CDR3 has 14 amino acids. CDR3 DNA sequence: TGTGCCAGCAGTTTAGAGGGAGGCAATCAGCCCCAGCATTTT. Translation: CASSLEGGNQPQHF.

J is TRBJ2-7 and V is TRBV19, with 11 bases matching TRBD2. J lost 5 bases, V lost 4 bases, and 16 bases had no gene match. Germline V gives CDR1 LNHDA, CDR2 SQIVND (reference sequence). The CDR3 length is 18 residues. The CDR3 DNA is TGTGCCAGTAGTAAGACTTCAACTAGCGGGGGCGGGCGGAACGAGCAGTACTTC. This codes for CASSKTSTSGGGRNEQYF.

The chain joins TRBV4-1 to TRBJ2-1; maybe TRBD2 (6 bases). The CDR3 contains 16 residues. Looked up from germline, CDR1 is MGHRA and CDR2 is YSYEKL. V shed 2 bases and J shed 9 bases, with 20 bases lying between them. The CDR3 loop is CASSQSRDSGRREQFF. The CDR3 DNA sequence: TGCGCCAGCAGCCAATCCCGGGACTCAGGCCGTCGTGAGCAGTTCTTC.

The chain has TRBV19 and TRBJ2-2; 7 bases fit TRBD1. The length of the CDR3 is 14 residues. The junction had 1 base not matched to a gene; V was cut back by 6 bases and J by 0 bases. Germline CDR1 LNHDA, CDR2 SQIVND (reference sequence). CDR3 nucleotides: TGTGCCAGTAGCGGACAGGCGAACACCGGGGAGCTGTTTTTT. Amino acid sequence: CASSGQANTGELFF.

This clone was seen a single time. The chain recombines TRBV2 with TRBJ1-5; TRBD1 matches 9 bases. CDR1 and CDR2 from the germline V gene are SNHLY and FYNNEI. The J segment lost 4 bases and the V segment lost 2 bases, leaving 3 bases of the junction unmatched. The CDR3 consists of 15 residues. The CDR3 region has the DNA TGTGCCAGCAGTGAAACAGGGGGCGCAAATCAGCCCCAGCATTTT. Translating gives CASSETGGANQPQHF.

The CDR3 is CAWSRDFYGYTF. In nucleotides, the CDR3 is TGTGCCTGGAGCCGGGATTTCTATGGCTACACCTTC. The chain joins TRBV30 to TRBJ1-2, with D unclear. CDR1 and CDR2 from the germline V gene are GTSNPN and SVGIG (reference sequence). Trimming shortened V by 3 bases and J by 4 bases, and 9 bases separated the two germline ends. This CDR3 spans 12 amino acids.

The chain recombines TRBV27 with TRBJ2-2, with a tentative D call TRBD1 (5 bases). CDR3 length equals 16 residues. Deletions cut 5 bases from V and 3 bases from J, with 16 bases between. Per the germline V gene, CDR1 is MNHEY and CDR2 is SMNVEV (reference sequence). The CDR3 loop is CASSKQPPGHTGELFF. CDR3 DNA sequence: TGTGCCAGCAGTAAACAGCCCCCAGGGCACACCGGGGAGCTGTTTTTT.

V usage is TRBV11-2 and J usage is TRBJ2-7; 7 bases fit TRBD1. The trim removed 0 bases at V and 4 bases at J, leaving 3 bases unmatched. The CDR3 has 14 residues. Germline-derived CDR1 and CDR2 are SGHAT and FQNNGV. In DNA, the CDR3 is TGTGCCAGCAGCTTAGAACGGGACAGATACGAGCAGTACTTC. Translating gives CASSLERDRYEQYF. Full variable domain (missing parts from reference TRBV11-2 and TRBJ2-7): EAGVAQSPRYKIIEKRQSVAFWCNPISGHATLYWYQQILGQGPKLLIQFQNNGVVDDSQLPKDRFSAERLKGVDSTLKIQPAKLEDSAVYLCASSLERDRYEQYFGPGTRLTVT.

The chain combines TRBV5-4 with TRBJ2-2, with 7 bases fitting TRBD1. The CDR3 runs to 14 residues. The ends lost 3 bases at V and 7 bases at J; junction bases unmatched: 6. Germline V gene lookup returns CDR1 SGHNT and CDR2 YYREEE (reference sequence). CDR3 DNA sequence: TGTGCCAGCAGCTATAATCGACAGGGCGGGGAGCTGTTTTTT. Residues: CASSYNRQGGELFF. The variable domain in full, with the rest retrieved from reference TRBV5-4 and TRBJ2-2, is ETGVTQSPTHLIKTRGQQVTLRCSSQSGHNTVSWYQQALGQGPQFIFQYYREEENGRGNFPPRFSGLQFPNYSSELNVNALELDDSALYLCASSYNRQGGELFFGEGSRLTVL.

The rearrangement joins TRBV6-5 to TRBJ2-1; 9 bases are a match to TRBD1. Germline V gene sequence: CDR1 MNHEY, CDR2 SVGAGI. V trimming: 2 bases; J trimming: 9 bases; junction bases outside the gene matches: 2. The length of the CDR3 is 13 residues. The CDR3 bases are TGTGCCAGCAGTTACACGACAGGGGGTGAGCAGTTCTTC. Translation: CASSYTTGGEQFF.

This chain's CDR3 is CASSLNRGPRGGYTF. As DNA, the CDR3 is TGTGCCAGCAGTTTAAACAGGGGACCGAGGGGCGGCTACACCTTC. The chain employs TRBV2 and TRBJ1-2; 7 bases fit TRBD1. The CDR3 is 15 residues long. Germline V gene lookup returns CDR1 SNHLY and CDR2 FYNNEI. Trimming cost V 5 bases and J 8 bases; bases outside gene matches: 14.

V and J are TRBV5-1 and TRBJ2-1; 8 bases line up with TRBD2. The CDR3 totals 15 residues. Per the germline V gene, CDR1 is SGHRS and CDR2 is YFSETQ. V lost 5 bases and J lost 7; bases outside the gene matches: 11. This chain's CDR3 is CASRSPSGRENEQFF. CDR3 bases: TGCGCCAGCAGATCTCCCTCCGGGAGGGAAAATGAGCAGTTCTTC.

This clone was observed a single time. The gene calls are TRBV7-9 and TRBJ2-4; D might be TRBD2 (5 bases). This CDR3 region has 16 residues. The V gene lost 1 base and the J gene lost 4 bases, with 14 bases spanning the gap. The germline gives CDR1 SEHNR, CDR2 FQNEAQ (reference sequence). CDR3 protein: CASSLGARGTKNIQYF. In DNA, the CDR3 is TGTGCCAGCAGCTTAGGGGCTCGGGGAACAAAAAACATTCAGTACTTC.

This clone has more than one count but fewer than ten. The chain carries TRBV30 and TRBJ2-3, with TRBD2 matching 14 bases. The CDR3 loop spans 16 amino acids. The junction had 7 bases not matched to a gene; V was cut back by 0 bases and J by 8 bases. From germline, CDR1 is GTSNPN and CDR2 SVGIG (reference sequence). CDR3 in amino acids: CAWSVPSTSGRVTQYF. CDR3 DNA: TGTGCCTGGAGTGTACCTTCGACTAGCGGGAGGGTTACGCAGTATTTT.